This T cell receptor beta chain was identified during a study of pediatric ulcerative colitis. The study's findings and limits: All ulcerative colitis patients, but no controls, carried two rectal clonotypes. Total lymphocyte DNA, not sorted subsets, was the template.

Note on this clone: The antigen remains unidentified.

Blood was drawn at the time of colonoscopy. Trimming stripped 2 bases from V and 5 bases from J, with 13 bases between. Germline V lookup: CDR1 GTSNPN, CDR2 SVGIG (reference sequence). The CDR3 loop spans 14 amino acids. Sequencing depth was up to 500,000 reads per sample. Method: immunoSEQ multiplex PCR; TCRdb's copy keeps in-frame clones and lacks some. The table includes roughly 38,000 clones, 75% to 90% detected once. What was sequenced was blood. V and J are TRBV30 and TRBJ1-5, with a possible D match to TRBD1 (5 bases). The TCR originated in a girl aged 10 to 17 with moderate ulcerative colitis. The CDR3 DNA sequence: TGTGCCTGGAGTATGGGACGGGGGTATCAGCCCCAGCATTTT. Protein product: CAWSMGRGYQPQHF.